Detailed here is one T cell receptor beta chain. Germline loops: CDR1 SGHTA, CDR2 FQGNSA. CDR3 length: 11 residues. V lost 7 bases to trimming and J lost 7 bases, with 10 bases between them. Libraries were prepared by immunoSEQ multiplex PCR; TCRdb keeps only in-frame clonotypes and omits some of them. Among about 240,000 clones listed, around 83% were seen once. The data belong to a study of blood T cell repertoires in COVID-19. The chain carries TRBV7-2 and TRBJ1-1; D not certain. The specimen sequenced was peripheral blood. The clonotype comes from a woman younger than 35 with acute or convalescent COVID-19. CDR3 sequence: CASTGYYEAFF. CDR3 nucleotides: TGTGCCAGCACCGGATACTATGAAGCTTTCTTT.